The entry that follows covers one TCR beta chain sequence. The CDR3 totals 16 residues. Germline V gene data show CDR1 as MNHNS and CDR2 as SASEGT. J was trimmed by 4 bases and V by 2 bases; bases with no gene match: 6. Naive CD8 cells were CD45RO-negative, positively selected for CCR7, excluding terminally differentiated effector memory CD45RA+ cells. Data came from immunoSEQ multiplex PCR; TCRdb stores just in-frame clones and leaves some out. Here the sample spans around 2.1 million clones, under 95% being singletons. The sample is drawn from a study of shared clonotypes between healthy human individuals.

The chain carries TRBV6-1 and TRBJ1-3, with 9 bases fitting TRBD1. This TCR was recovered from a man aged 18 to 30 in good health. Some clones in this sample may be carry-over from other donors' samples. The sequencing input was naive CD8+ T cells from PBMCs. CDR3 protein: CASSEWDREGGNTIYF. The CDR3 nucleotides are TGTGCCAGCAGTGAATGGGACAGGGAAGGGGGAAACACCATATATTTT.